Following are 9 T cell receptor beta chains from one sample sequenced in a study of PD-1 blockade in mismatch repair-deficient tumors. Repertoires were generated with immunoSEQ multiplex PCR, while TCRdb's copy carries only in-frame clones and drops some. The table shows more than 95,000 clones, with 86% occurring only once. The starting material was peripheral blood, obtained 44 weeks after starting pembrolizumab. Every receptor here comes from an adult with mismatch repair-deficient cancer.

The chain joins TRBV6-5 to TRBJ2-6; D is ambiguous. Germline CDR1 MNHEY, CDR2 SVGAGI. The CDR3 is 15 residues long. The V end lost 3 bases, the J end lost 1 base, and 7 bases lay between the germline ends. The CDR3 DNA is TGTGCCAGCAGTTATAGTGGGTCTGGGGCCAACGTCCTGACTTTC. It codes for CASSYSGSGANVLTF.

The chain links TRBV18 to TRBJ1-2; tentatively, D is TRBD1 (5 bases). CDR1 is KGHSH and CDR2 is LQKENI in the germline V gene. This CDR3 region has 13 residues. Between the trimmed V and J ends, which lost 3 bases and 4 bases, there was a span of 9 bases. The CDR3 region is CASSPDSSYGYTF. The CDR3 nucleotides are TGTGCCAGCTCACCTGACAGCAGCTATGGCTACACCTTC.

This clone was observed once. CDR3 DNA: TGTGCCACCCTTGCCGGGCCCTATTTGGCCAATGAGCAGTTCTTC. Amino acids: CATLAGPYLANEQFF. J is TRBJ2-1 and V is TRBV10-3; D gene ambiguous. V gave up 10 bases and J gave up 6 bases, with 22 bases separating them. The germline gives CDR1 ENHRY, CDR2 SYGVKD. CDR3 length: 15 residues.

This clone was recorded only once. The chain couples TRBV5-6 to TRBJ2-5; D remains unclear. Trimming left V 4 bases short and J 2 bases short, with 15 bases between. The CDR3 is 15 residues long. The V gene's germline CDR1 is SGHDT and CDR2 YYEEEE. As DNA, the CDR3 is TGTGCCAGCAGCGGAAGAACTACCCCTCAAGAGACCCAGTACTTC. The encoded protein is CASSGRTTPQETQYF.

V and J are TRBV7-9 and TRBJ1-1, with 9 bases that match TRBD1. Germline-derived CDR1 and CDR2 are SEHNR and FQNEAQ (reference sequence). This CDR3 region has 15 residues. V dropped 5 bases and J dropped 5; count of bases not matched to a gene: 9. DNA of the CDR3: TGTGCCAGCAGCGCAGATTGGACAGGGGAAACTGAAGCTTTCTTT. The encoded protein is CASSADWTGETEAFF.

The chain links TRBV7-9 to TRBJ2-7, with 11 bases matching TRBD2. The CDR3 is 14 amino acids. V was pared by 6 bases and J by 2 bases, with 3 bases of the junction left unmatched. CDR1 is SEHNR, CDR2 FQNEAQ, per germline (reference sequence). For the CDR3, the DNA is TGTGCCAGCAGGGAGACTAGCGGGACCTACGAGCAGTACTTC. Amino acids: CASRETSGTYEQYF.

This clone is a singleton in its sample. The chain couples TRBV11-2 to TRBJ2-3; 9 nucleotides agree with TRBD1. V was clipped by 5 bases and J by 9 bases; unmatched bases: 3. The CDR3 runs to 12 residues. The germline CDR1 and CDR2 sequences are SGHAT and FQNNGV. The chain's CDR3 is CASSRDRDTQYF. CDR3 coding DNA: TGTGCCAGCAGCAGGGACAGGGACACGCAGTATTTT.

The chain has TRBV6-5 and TRBJ2-7; unclear D gene. Germline assignment: CDR1 MNHEY and CDR2 SVGAGI. This CDR3 is 14 amino acids long. The V end was cut by 6 bases, the J end by 2 bases, with 14 bases between. CDR3 region: CASRLTRGAYEQYF. The CDR3 DNA follows: TGTGCCAGCAGACTGACTCGTGGGGCCTACGAGCAGTACTTC.

The chain uses TRBV7-9 and TRBJ2-7; no firm D call. This CDR3 is built from 16 residues. CDR1 SEHNR and CDR2 FQNEAQ come from the germline V gene (reference sequence). V lost 2 bases and J lost 5, with 19 bases in between. CDR3 sequence (DNA): TGTGCCAGCAGCTTAAGGTTCGGGTCGGGTTCGGACGAGCAGTACTTC. Amino acid sequence: CASSLRFGSGSDEQYF.